This record looks at one T cell receptor beta chain sequence and its context. Its antigen remains unknown. Germline CDR1 reads SGHRS; CDR2 reads YFSETQ. The V segment lost 4 bases and the J segment 1 base; nucleotides outside the gene matches: 4. This CDR3 is built from 15 residues. These data come from a study of shared clonotypes between healthy human individuals. General study findings and limits: In this cohort, only blood was sampled, and tissue repertoires likely differ.

Sequenced by immunoSEQ multiplex PCR; TCRdb stores in-frame clones only, minus some. The repertoire consists of 1,400,000 or so clones, with roughly 98.5% occurring once and the leading ten covering approximately 0.4%. The sequencing sample was made of naive CD4+ T cells sorted from blood. The subset was: CD45RA+ positively selected. V is TRBV5-1 and J is TRBJ2-7; the match to TRBD1 covers 11 bases. This sequence was found in a young man in good health. The CDR3 nucleotides are TGCGCCAGCAGCACCGGACAGGGGGCATCCTACGAGCAGTACTTC. Its protein is CASSTGQGASYEQYF.